These 22 T cell receptor beta chains originate from one sample sequenced in a study of Ad26.COV2.S vaccination and SARS-CoV-2 variants. The table came from immunoSEQ multiplex PCR; TCRdb's copy has only in-frame clones and leaves some out. The table includes under 150,000 clones, just over 85% detected once. The input for sequencing was peripheral blood, taken after recovery from COVID-19. Receptors originate from a human donor who had recovered from COVID-19.

The chain uses TRBV28 and TRBJ1-4; no clear D. This CDR3 has 17 residues. From germline, CDR1 is MDHEN and CDR2 SYDVKM. The V and J ends lost 6 bases and 6 bases respectively, with 23 bases between them. CDR3 in DNA: TGTGCCAGCAGCCCGACCCAGGCCCCTCCGATCGATGAAAAACTGTTTTTT. Its translation: CASSPTQAPPIDEKLFF. Full variable domain (rest looked up from reference TRBV28 and TRBJ1-4): DVKVTQSSRYLVKRTGEKVFLECVQDMDHENMFWYRQDPGLGLRLIYFSYDVKMKEKGDIPEGYSVSREKKERFSLILESASTNQTSMYLCASSPTQAPPIDEKLFFGSGTQLSVL.

This chain links TRBV7-2 with TRBJ2-6; no reliable D call. CDR1 is SGHTA and CDR2 is FQGNSA in the germline V gene. The CDR3 extends over 16 amino acids. The ends were cut back, 2 bases at V and 0 bases at J, with 8 bases in the middle. As DNA, the CDR3 is TGTGCCAGCAGCTTAAGTCGAACCTCTGGGGCCAACGTCCTGACTTTC. Translating it yields CASSLSRTSGANVLTF. Filled out from reference TRBV7-2 and TRBJ2-6, the complete variable domain reads GAGVSQSPSNKVTEKGKDVELRCDPISGHTALYWYRQSLGQGLEFLIYFQGNSAPDKSGLPSDRFSAERTGGSVSTLTIQRTQQEDSAVYLCASSLSRTSGANVLTFGAGSRLTVL.

CDR3 sequence (DNA): TGTGCCAGCAGACCCCTGGCGGGGGGGAAAAATGAGCAGTTCTTC. Protein product: CASRPLAGGKNEQFF. The gene calls are TRBV28 and TRBJ2-1; TRBD2 matches at 9 bases. Germline CDR1 MDHEN, CDR2 SYDVKM. The V segment lost 6 bases and the J segment 7 bases; nucleotides outside the gene matches: 10. This CDR3 region has 15 residues.

This clone was detected once. The V gene is TRBV3-1 (or the pseudogene TRBV3-2), the J gene TRBJ1-6; D not resolved. The CDR3 is 16 residues long. Germline V gene sequence: CDR1 LGHDT, CDR2 YNNKEL (reference sequence). V shed 1 base and J shed 1 base, with 8 bases lying between them. The CDR3 is CASSQVPGSYNSPLHF. In DNA form, the CDR3 reads TGTGCCAGCAGCCAAGTACCCGGATCCTATAATTCACCCCTCCACTTT.

This chain links TRBV5-6 with TRBJ1-1, with D unclear. V lost 0 bases and J lost 3, with 9 bases in between. CDR1 is SGHDT and CDR2 is YYEEEE in the germline V gene. The CDR3 totals 14 residues. For the CDR3, the DNA is TGTGCCAGCAGCTTGGGGGCAGCAGACACTGAAGCTTTCTTT. Translated, it gives CASSLGAADTEAFF.

With regard to this clone: This specimen includes other DNA sequences encoding the same CDR3. The rearrangement links TRBV19 to TRBJ2-6; TRBD1 agrees at 11 bases. This CDR3 is 17 amino acids long. CDR1 is LNHDA, CDR2 SQIVND, per germline (reference sequence). The ends lost 3 bases at V and 0 bases at J; junction bases unmatched: 1. For the CDR3, the DNA is TGTGCCAGTAGTATCGGACAGGGGGCCTCTGGGGCCAACGTCCTGACTTTC. This sequence encodes CASSIGQGASGANVLTF.

The gene calls are TRBV5-1 and TRBJ2-7, with D tentatively TRBD2 (7 bases). The germline gives CDR1 SGHRS, CDR2 YFSETQ. The CDR3 sequence is 13 residues long. Between the trimmed V and J ends, which lost 2 bases and 5 bases, there was a span of 11 bases. The CDR3 sequence is CASSFNGGHEQYF. DNA for the CDR3: TGCGCCAGCAGCTTTAACGGGGGGCACGAGCAGTACTTC.

The chain is built from TRBV7-2 and TRBJ1-3; D uncertain. Deletions cut 1 base from V and 2 bases from J, with 12 bases between. This CDR3 spans 16 amino acids. Germline values: CDR1 SGHTA, CDR2 FQGNSA. In DNA, the CDR3 is TGTGCCAGCAGCTTAGAAATCGCCAGAGCTGGAAACACCATATATTTT. Protein sequence: CASSLEIARAGNTIYF.

The genes are TRBV4-1 and TRBJ1-4; D is unresolved. V was trimmed by 5 bases and J by 5 bases, leaving 15 bases between them. Germline V gene data show CDR1 as MGHRA and CDR2 as YSYEKL. The CDR3 spans 15 residues. CDR3 sequence (DNA): TGCGCCAGCAGCACCGGGCCGGTAGGAAATGAAAAACTGTTTTTT. Residues: CASSTGPVGNEKLFF.

CDR3 DNA sequence: TGTGCCAGCAGCCCCATGGCGGGGGGATGGATAGATACGCAGTATTTT. Its protein product is CASSPMAGGWIDTQYF. This chain connects TRBV7-2 to TRBJ2-3; 8 bases map to TRBD2. Germline V gives CDR1 SGHTA, CDR2 FQGNSA. Trimming removed 5 bases from V and 5 bases from J; junction bases left unmatched: 12. The CDR3 loop spans 16 amino acids.

This rearrangement joins TRBV5-1 to TRBJ2-5; 7 bases map to TRBD1. Germline loops: CDR1 SGHRS, CDR2 YFSETQ. The CDR3 runs 14 residues. The ends lost 0 bases at V and 4 bases at J; junction bases unmatched: 3. CDR3 bases: TGCGCCAGCAGCTTGGGTCAGGGGGTAGAGACCCAGTACTTC. It encodes CASSLGQGVETQYF.

The chain carries TRBV2 and TRBJ2-2; D remains ambiguous. V lost 6 bases and J lost 6, with 11 bases in between. This CDR3 spans 13 amino acids. In germline, CDR1 is SNHLY, CDR2 FYNNEI. CDR3 in DNA: TGTGCCAGCAGGGATTGGGTGGCCGGGGAGCTGTTTTTT. Translation gives CASRDWVAGELFF. Complete variable domain (other parts from reference TRBV2 and TRBJ2-2): EPEVTQTPSHQVTQMGQEVILRCVPISNHLYFYWYRQILGQKVEFLVSFYNNEISEKSEIFDDQFSVERPDGSNFTLKIRSTKLEDSAMYFCASRDWVAGELFFGEGSRLTVL.

The gene calls are TRBV19 and TRBJ1-2; 8 positions match TRBD1. J gave up 1 base and V 5 bases, and 6 bases lay outside the gene matches. The CDR3 runs 15 residues. CDR1 is LNHDA and CDR2 is SQIVND in the germline V gene (reference sequence). The CDR3 bases are TGTGCCAGTAGTTTCGGACAGGGACTTAACTATGGCTACACCTTC. This gives the protein CASSFGQGLNYGYTF.

The chain is built from TRBV6-5 and TRBJ2-2; D is unresolved. V was shortened by 0 bases and J by 6 bases, with 11 bases between the two germline ends. The CDR3 is made up of 15 amino acids. CDR1 and CDR2 from the germline V gene are MNHEY and SVGAGI. CDR3 nucleotides: TGTGCCAGCAGTTACTCGAGTGGGCAGGCCGGGGAGCTGTTTTTT. It is translated as CASSYSSGQAGELFF.

J is TRBJ2-1 and V is TRBV19; 8 positions match TRBD2. With V trimmed by 7 bases and J by 4 bases, 9 bases remained unmatched. Germline lookup yields CDR1 LNHDA and CDR2 SQIVND (reference sequence). This CDR3 contains 15 residues. CDR3 protein: CASNQQRGLYNEQFF. The CDR3 nucleotides read TGTGCCAGTAATCAGCAGCGGGGGCTATACAATGAGCAGTTCTTC.

The chain recombines TRBV28 with TRBJ1-1; D gene uncertain. The CDR3 has 10 amino acids. The V and J ends lost 8 bases and 5 bases respectively, with 6 bases between them. Germline lookup yields CDR1 MDHEN and CDR2 SYDVKM. The CDR3 protein is CASLRTEAFF. CDR3 in DNA: TGTGCCAGCCTCAGGACTGAAGCTTTCTTT.

V is TRBV11-2 and J is TRBJ2-7; D is ambiguous. The V end was cut by 3 bases, the J end by 1 base, with 7 bases between. Per the germline V gene, CDR1 is SGHAT and CDR2 is FQNNGV. The CDR3 is 13 amino acids. Written as DNA, the CDR3 is TGTGCCAGCAGCTTTGGAATTTCCTACGAGCAGTACTTC. It codes for CASSFGISYEQYF.

This clone was seen only once. The chain uses TRBV11-3 and TRBJ1-1, with TRBD1 matching 8 bases. V lost 6 bases, J lost 1 base, and 4 bases stayed unmatched. Germline values: CDR1 SGHNT, CDR2 YENEEA. This CDR3 comprises 14 residues. The CDR3 DNA sequence: TGTGCCAGCAGTCCCGACAGGGGGAACACTGAAGCTTTCTTT. Translation gives CASSPDRGNTEAFF. Supplemented by reference TRBV11-3 and TRBJ1-1, the full variable domain reads EAGVVQSPRYKIIEKKQPVAFWCNPISGHNTLYWYLQNLGQGPELLIRYENEEAVDDSQLPKDRFSAERLKGVDSTLKIQPAELGDSAVYLCASSPDRGNTEAFFGQGTRLTVV.

This clone has more than one count but fewer than ten. The rearrangement joins TRBV5-4 to TRBJ1-6; D gene uncertain. V was trimmed by 4 bases and J by 3 bases, leaving 20 bases between them. CDR3 size: 18 residues. Germline assignment: CDR1 SGHNT and CDR2 YYREEE (reference sequence). CDR3 nucleotide sequence: TGTGCCAGCAGCCCGTCTCCCTGGCGGAGTGGCTATAATTCACCCCTCCACTTT. Amino acid sequence: CASSPSPWRSGYNSPLHF.

The CDR3 DNA follows: TGTGCCAGCAGCTTAGGGGGTCAGTTTAGCACCGGGGAGCTGTTTTTT. This encodes CASSLGGQFSTGELFF. This chain links TRBV7-9 with TRBJ2-2, with D unclear. With 1 base removed from V and 4 bases from J, the gap between germline ends came to 13 bases. Per germline, CDR1 SEHNR and CDR2 FQNEAQ (reference sequence). The CDR3 contains 16 residues.

This clone showed up just a few times. The V gene is TRBV27, the J gene TRBJ1-2; D is uncertain. The CDR3 totals 13 residues. V was clipped by 0 bases and J by 8 bases, with 10 bases between them. The germline CDR1 and CDR2 sequences are MNHEY and SMNVEV (reference sequence). The CDR3 here is CASSLSGKGGYTF. CDR3 DNA sequence: TGTGCCAGCAGTTTATCGGGGAAGGGCGGCTACACCTTC.

CDR3 residues: CASSILLAGVSYNEQFF. CDR3 in DNA: TGTGCCAGTAGTATTCTCCTAGCGGGGGTCTCCTACAATGAGCAGTTCTTC. The chain joins TRBV19 to TRBJ2-1; 10 positions match TRBD2. Per germline, CDR1 LNHDA and CDR2 SQIVND (reference sequence). The CDR3 is 17 residues long. Unmatched junction bases numbered 5, after V lost 3 bases and J lost 0 bases.